The 5 T cell receptor beta chains presented below share a single source sample, sequenced in a study of identical twins. TCRdb processed the 5' RACE reads anew with MiXCR; each CDR3 protein has one entry. This sample carries around 1.7 million distinct CDR3 sequences, about 32% of them seen once, and the ten largest clones take less than 0.35%. The sequencing sample was made of cord blood. These receptors originate from a newborn girl in good health.

This clonotype was seen a handful of times. CDR3 nucleotide sequence: TGCAGCGTTGAAAGGTACAGGGCGGGCGAGCAGTACTTC. This encodes CSVERYRAGEQYF. This chain connects TRBV29-1 to TRBJ2-7; D is perhaps TRBD1 (6 bases). This CDR3 has 13 residues. Deletions cut 2 bases from V and 6 bases from J, with 14 bases between. Germline CDR1 and CDR2: SQVTM and ANQGSEA.

This chain joins TRBV5-1 and TRBJ1-1, with D uncertain. Trimming left V 0 bases short and J 3 bases short, with 12 bases between. The CDR3 consists of 15 residues. Per the germline V gene, CDR1 is SGHRS and CDR2 is YFSETQ. This CDR3 is CASSLDAQGDTEAFF. DNA of the CDR3: TGCGCCAGCAGCTTGGATGCACAAGGAGACACTGAAGCTTTCTTT.

This rearrangement joins TRBV7-2 to TRBJ2-1; 9 bases map to TRBD2. The assigned J gene may be wrong: the sequence end matches TRBJ2-7 better. Germline V CDR1 and CDR2: SGHTA, FQGNSA. CDR3 length: 15 amino acids. The CDR3: CASSWAGLAYNEQYF. CDR3 DNA sequence: TGTGCCAGCAGCTGGGCGGGACTAGCCTACAATGAGCAGTACTTC.

This clonotype was counted at least ten times. The chain has TRBV2 and TRBJ1-2; D remains ambiguous. The CDR3 length is 12 residues. Trimming stripped 6 bases from V and 2 bases from J, with 7 bases between. Germline-derived CDR1 and CDR2 are SNHLY and FYNNEI. For the CDR3, the DNA is TGTGCCAGCAGCGTAACCAACTATGGCTACACCTTC. Translation gives CASSVTNYGYTF.

The chain employs TRBV6-5 and TRBJ2-5, with 9 bases lining up with TRBD2. The CDR3 covers 17 residues. V gave up 4 bases and J gave up 1 base; unmatched junction bases: 10. Germline V lookup: CDR1 MNHEY, CDR2 SVGAGI. CDR3 sequence reads: CASSSGRLAESQETQYF. CDR3 bases: TGTGCCAGCAGTTCCGGCCGACTAGCGGAGTCCCAAGAGACCCAGTACTTC.